This TCR beta chain was captured in a study of cytomegalovirus exposure and HLA in healthy donors. Whole-study findings and limits: Most of the CMV-associated TCR beta chains (in a later analysis) appeared to be HLA-restricted. HLA alleles showed associations with some 17,000 TCR beta sequences in a later analysis, at a 0.05 false discovery rate.

Healthy bone marrow donors supplied every sample. In nominal health when sampled, donors likely had unrecorded immune exposures nonetheless. The CDR3 runs 14 residues. Germline CDR1 is WSHSY and CDR2 is SAAADI. V lost 6 bases, J lost 5 bases, and 5 bases stayed unmatched. On this clone itself: Its antigen is unidentified.

The PCR contained 60 Vbeta and 13 Jbeta primers. Profiled with immunoSEQ multiplex PCR; TCRdb holds only in-frame clones, not every one. The repertoire holds under 200,000 clones, with around 72% as singletons. This chain uses TRBV10-2 with TRBJ2-7; 12 bases are shared with TRBD1. The sequencing input was PBMCs. The clonotype comes from a man in his forties or fifties in good health and CMV-seronegative. CDR3 DNA sequence: TGCGCCAGCAGAATGGGACAGGGGGCCGACGAGCAGTACTTC. Protein sequence: CASRMGQGADEQYF.